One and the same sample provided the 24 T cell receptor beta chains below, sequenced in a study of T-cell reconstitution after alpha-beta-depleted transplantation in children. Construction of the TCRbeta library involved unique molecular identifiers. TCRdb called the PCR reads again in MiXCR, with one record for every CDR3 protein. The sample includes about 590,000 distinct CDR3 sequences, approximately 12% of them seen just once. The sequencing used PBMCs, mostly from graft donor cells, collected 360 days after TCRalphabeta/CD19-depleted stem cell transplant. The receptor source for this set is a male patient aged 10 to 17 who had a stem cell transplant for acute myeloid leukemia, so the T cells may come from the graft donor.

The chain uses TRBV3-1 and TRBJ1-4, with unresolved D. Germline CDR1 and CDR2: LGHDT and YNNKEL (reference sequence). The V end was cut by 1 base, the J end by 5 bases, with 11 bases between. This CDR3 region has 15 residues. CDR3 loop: CASSQGPVENEKLFF. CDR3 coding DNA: TGTGCCAGCAGCCAAGGGCCCGTCGAAAATGAAAAACTGTTTTTT.

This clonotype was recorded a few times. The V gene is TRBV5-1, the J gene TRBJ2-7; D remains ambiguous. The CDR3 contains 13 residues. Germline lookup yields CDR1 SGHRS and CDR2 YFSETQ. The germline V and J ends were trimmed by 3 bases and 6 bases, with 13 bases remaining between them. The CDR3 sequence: CASSYRRRSEQYF. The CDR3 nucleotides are TGCGCCAGCAGCTACCGCCGACGTAGCGAGCAGTACTTC.

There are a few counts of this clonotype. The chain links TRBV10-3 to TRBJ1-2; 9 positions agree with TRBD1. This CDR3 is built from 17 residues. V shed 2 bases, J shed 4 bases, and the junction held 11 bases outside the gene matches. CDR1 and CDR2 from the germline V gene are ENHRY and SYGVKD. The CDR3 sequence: CAISERTGAFQLYGYTF. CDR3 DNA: TGTGCCATCAGTGAGAGGACAGGGGCATTCCAACTCTATGGCTACACCTTC.

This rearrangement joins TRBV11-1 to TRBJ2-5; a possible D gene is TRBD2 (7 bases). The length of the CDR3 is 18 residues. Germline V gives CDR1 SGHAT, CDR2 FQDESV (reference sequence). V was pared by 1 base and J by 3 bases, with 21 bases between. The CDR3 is CASSLGLERDIWKETQYF. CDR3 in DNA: TGTGCCAGCAGCTTAGGACTAGAGCGGGACATATGGAAAGAGACCCAGTACTTC.

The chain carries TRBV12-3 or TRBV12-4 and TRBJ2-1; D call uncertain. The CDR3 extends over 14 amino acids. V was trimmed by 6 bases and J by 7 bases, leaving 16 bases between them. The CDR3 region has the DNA TGTGCCAGCAGCGCCGCGGACCAGATGAATGAGCAGTTCTTC. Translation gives CASSAADQMNEQFF.

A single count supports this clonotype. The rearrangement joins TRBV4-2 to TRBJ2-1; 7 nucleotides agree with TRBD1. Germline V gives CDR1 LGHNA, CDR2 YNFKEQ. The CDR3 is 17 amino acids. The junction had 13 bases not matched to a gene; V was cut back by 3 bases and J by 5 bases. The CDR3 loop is CASSQDFWTGPNNEQFF. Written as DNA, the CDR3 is TGTGCCAGCAGCCAGGATTTCTGGACAGGACCCAACAATGAGCAGTTCTTC.

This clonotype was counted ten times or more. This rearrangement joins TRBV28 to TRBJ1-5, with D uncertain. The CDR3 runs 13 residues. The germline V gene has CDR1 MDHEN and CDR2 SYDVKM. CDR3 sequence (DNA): TGTGGGATCAGTGGGAATAGCAATCAGCCCCAGCATTTT. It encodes CGISGNSNQPQHF.

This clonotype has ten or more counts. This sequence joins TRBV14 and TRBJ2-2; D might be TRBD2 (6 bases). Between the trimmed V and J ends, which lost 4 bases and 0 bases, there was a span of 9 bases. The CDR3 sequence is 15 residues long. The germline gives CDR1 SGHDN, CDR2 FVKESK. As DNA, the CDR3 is TGTGCCAGCAGCCCGGGAGAGACGAACACCGGGGAGCTGTTTTTT. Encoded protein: CASSPGETNTGELFF.

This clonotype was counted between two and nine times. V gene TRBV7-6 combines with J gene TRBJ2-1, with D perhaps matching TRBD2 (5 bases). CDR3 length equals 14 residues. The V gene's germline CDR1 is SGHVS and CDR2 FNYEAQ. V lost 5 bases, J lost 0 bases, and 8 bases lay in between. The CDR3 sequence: CASSRTFSYNEQFF. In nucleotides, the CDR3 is TGTGCCAGCAGCCGGACTTTCTCCTACAATGAGCAGTTCTTC.

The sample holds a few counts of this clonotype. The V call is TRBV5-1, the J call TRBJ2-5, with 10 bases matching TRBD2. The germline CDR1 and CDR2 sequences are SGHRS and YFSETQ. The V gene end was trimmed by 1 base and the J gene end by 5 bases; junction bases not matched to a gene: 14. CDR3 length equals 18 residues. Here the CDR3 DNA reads TGCGCCAGCAGCTTGCTCAACGCGAGCGGGAGGGCCATTGAGACCCAGTACTTC. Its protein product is CASSLLNASGRAIETQYF.

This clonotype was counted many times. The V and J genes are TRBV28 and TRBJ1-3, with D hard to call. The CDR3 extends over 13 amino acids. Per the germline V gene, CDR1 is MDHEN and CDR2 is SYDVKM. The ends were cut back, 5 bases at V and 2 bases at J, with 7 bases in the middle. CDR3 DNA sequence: TGTGCCAGCAGTCTAAGGACTGGAAACACCATATATTTT. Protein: CASSLRTGNTIYF. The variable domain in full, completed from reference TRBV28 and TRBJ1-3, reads DVKVTQSSRYLVKRTGEKVFLECVQDMDHENMFWYRQDPGLGLRLIYFSYDVKMKEKGDIPEGYSVSREKKERFSLILESASTNQTSMYLCASSLRTGNTIYFGEGSWLTVV.

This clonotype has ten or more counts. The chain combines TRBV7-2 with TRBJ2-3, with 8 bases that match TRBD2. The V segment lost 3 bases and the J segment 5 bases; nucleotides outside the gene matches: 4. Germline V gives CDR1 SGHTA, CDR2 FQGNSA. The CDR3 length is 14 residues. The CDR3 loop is CASSFGGRLDTQYF. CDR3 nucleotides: TGTGCCAGCAGCTTTGGCGGGAGGTTAGATACGCAGTATTTT.

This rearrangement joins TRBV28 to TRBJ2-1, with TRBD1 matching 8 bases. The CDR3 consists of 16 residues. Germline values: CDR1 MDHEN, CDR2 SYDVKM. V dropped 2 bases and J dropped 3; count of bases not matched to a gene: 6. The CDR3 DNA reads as TGTGCCAGCAGTTTAGCCGTGGGACAGGACTACAATGAGCAGTTCTTC. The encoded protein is CASSLAVGQDYNEQFF.

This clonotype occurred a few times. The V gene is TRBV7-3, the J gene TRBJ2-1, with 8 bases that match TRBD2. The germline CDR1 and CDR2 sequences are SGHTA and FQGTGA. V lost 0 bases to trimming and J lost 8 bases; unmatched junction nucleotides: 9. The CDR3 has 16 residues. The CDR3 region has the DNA TGTGCCAGCAGCTTAACGACTCGGCTAGCGGGCGATGAGCAGTTCTTC. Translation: CASSLTTRLAGDEQFF.

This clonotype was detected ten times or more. CDR3 in DNA: TGTGCCAGCAGCTTAGGGCAGGGGGCTATTGACGAGCAGTACTTC. Translating gives CASSLGQGAIDEQYF. The chain carries TRBV7-3 and TRBJ2-7; TRBD1 agrees at 8 bases. V lost 2 bases to trimming and J lost 5 bases; unmatched junction nucleotides: 8. Per germline, CDR1 SGHTA and CDR2 FQGTGA. The CDR3 is 15 amino acids.

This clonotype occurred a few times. The CDR3 spells CASSQDWTGLGFSEQYF. The CDR3, as DNA: TGCGCCAGCAGCCAAGATTGGACGGGACTAGGATTCTCCGAGCAGTACTTC. J is TRBJ2-7 and V is TRBV4-3, with TRBD2 identical over 8 bases. V shed 0 bases and J 6 bases; nucleotides not matched to a gene: 13. CDR1 and CDR2 from the germline V gene are LGHNA and YSLEER. The CDR3 loop spans 17 amino acids.

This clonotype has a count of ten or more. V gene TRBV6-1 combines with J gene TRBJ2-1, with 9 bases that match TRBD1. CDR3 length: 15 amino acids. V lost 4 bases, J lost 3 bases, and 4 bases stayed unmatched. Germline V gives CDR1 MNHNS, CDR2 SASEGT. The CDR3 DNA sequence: TGTGCCAGCAGTGGGACAGGGGTCGGCTACAATGAGCAGTTCTTC. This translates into CASSGTGVGYNEQFF.

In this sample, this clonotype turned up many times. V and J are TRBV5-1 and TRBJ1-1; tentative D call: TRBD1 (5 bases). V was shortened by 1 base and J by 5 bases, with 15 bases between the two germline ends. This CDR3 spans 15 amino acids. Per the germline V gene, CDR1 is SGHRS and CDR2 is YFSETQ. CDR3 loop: CASSLIQGARTEAFF. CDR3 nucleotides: TGCGCCAGCAGCTTGATCCAGGGAGCGAGGACTGAAGCTTTCTTT.

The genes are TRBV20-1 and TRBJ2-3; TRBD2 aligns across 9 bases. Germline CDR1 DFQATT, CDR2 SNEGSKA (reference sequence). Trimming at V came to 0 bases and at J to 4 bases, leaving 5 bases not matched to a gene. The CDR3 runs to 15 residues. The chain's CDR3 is CSARDPSGRSDTQYF. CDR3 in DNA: TGCAGTGCTAGAGATCCGAGCGGGAGGTCAGATACGCAGTATTTT.

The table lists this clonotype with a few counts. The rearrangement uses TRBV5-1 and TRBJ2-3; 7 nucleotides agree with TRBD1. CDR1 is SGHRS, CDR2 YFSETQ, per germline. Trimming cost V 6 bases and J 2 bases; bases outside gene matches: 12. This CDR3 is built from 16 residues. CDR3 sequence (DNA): TGCGCCAGCATGCGCCATCAGGGGGACCTCACAGATACGCAGTATTTT. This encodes CASMRHQGDLTDTQYF.

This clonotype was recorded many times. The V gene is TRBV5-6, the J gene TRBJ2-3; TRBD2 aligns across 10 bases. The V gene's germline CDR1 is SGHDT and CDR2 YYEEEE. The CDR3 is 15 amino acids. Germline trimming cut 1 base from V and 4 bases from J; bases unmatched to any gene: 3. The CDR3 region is CASSLRLAGADTQYF. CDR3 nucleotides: TGTGCCAGCAGCTTGCGCCTAGCGGGAGCAGATACGCAGTATTTT.

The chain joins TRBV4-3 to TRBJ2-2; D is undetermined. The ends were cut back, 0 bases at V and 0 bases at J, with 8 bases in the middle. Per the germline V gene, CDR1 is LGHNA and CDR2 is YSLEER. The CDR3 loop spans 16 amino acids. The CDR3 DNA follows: TGCGCCAGCAGCCAAGATCTGGCTCCGAACACCGGGGAGCTGTTTTTT. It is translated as CASSQDLAPNTGELFF.

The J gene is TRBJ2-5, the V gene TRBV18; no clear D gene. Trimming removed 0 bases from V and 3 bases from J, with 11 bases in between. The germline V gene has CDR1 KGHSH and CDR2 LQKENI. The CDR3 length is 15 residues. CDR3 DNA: TGTGCCAGCTCACCACCGAGGCCTACCAAAGAGACCCAGTACTTC. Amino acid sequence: CASSPPRPTKETQYF.

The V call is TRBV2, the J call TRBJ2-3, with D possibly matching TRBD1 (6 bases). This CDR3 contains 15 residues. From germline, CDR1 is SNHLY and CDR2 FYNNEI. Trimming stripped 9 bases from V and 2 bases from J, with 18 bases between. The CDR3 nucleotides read TGTGCCAGACAACTAGGGGGTCCCCACACAGATACGCAGTATTTT. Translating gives CARQLGGPHTDTQYF.